This T cell receptor (beta chain) was identified during a study of technical replicates of blood from a handful of donors (dated by TCRdb to the late 2010s). The library relied on the immunoSEQ multiplex PCR assay. TCRdb limited this immuneACCESS table to in-frame rearrangements with V and J called. A share of clones is missing; checked studies link under half to unresolved V genes, and the rest is unexplained. Recorded for this sample are about 85,000 clones; 90% to 95% of them occurred a single time. The ten largest make up approximately 0.25% of the sample. Per the germline V gene, SNHLY is the CDR1 and FYNNEI is the CDR2. Counted from cysteine to phenylalanine, this CDR3 has 12 amino acids. The sequence is cut down to CDR3 DNA, 36 bases in frame from base 1. Trimming removed 8 bases from V and 5 bases from J, leaving 12 bases between the germline ends. In the case of this clone: Its antigen target is currently unknown. There are no base qualities to consult, and no much larger clone falls within one base.

Sequenced: T cells isolated from PBMCs. The chain links TRBV2 with TRBJ2-5; a tentative D match to TRBD2 spans 6 bases. This clonotype was obtained from a human donor in good health. The sequence in DNA is TGTGCCAGCCAGGAAGGGAGGGAGACCCAGTACTTC. This gives the protein CASQEGRETQYF. With the portions outside the CDR3 filled from the reference TRBV2 and TRBJ2-5 genes, the complete variable region becomes EPEVTQTPSHQVTQMGQEVILRCVPISNHLYFYWYRQILGQKVEFLVSFYNNEISEKSEIFDDQFSVERPDGSNFTLKIRSTKLEDSAMYFCASQEGRETQYFGPGTRLLVL.